This TCR beta chain originates from a study of blood T cell repertoires in COVID-19. Individuals drawn from around 25 US areas were about 18 to 100 years old. Participant-reported clinical history was the basis for cohort assignment. As originally analysed: Quantification of nucleated cells was approximated via reference gene primer amplification. Measured with immunoSEQ multiplex PCR; TCRdb has only the in-frame clones, and not every one. V and J calls and clone size are given by that table; D and trimming were obtained from the DNA. The sample includes some 200,000 clones, roughly nine tenths of them seen just once. The ends were cut back, 7 bases at V and 0 bases at J, with 12 bases in the middle. The CDR3 runs 14 residues. Germline V lookup: CDR1 MDHEN, CDR2 SYDVKM.

The chain links TRBV28 to TRBJ1-2; no definite D call. This receptor was taken from a woman under 30 in a cohort exposed to, infected with or recovered from COVID-19 (not recorded which). The specimen was PBMCs or T cells enriched from blood (not recorded which). The chain's CDR3 is CASMEGRANYGYTF. CDR3 nucleotide sequence: TGTGCCAGCATGGAGGGCCGAGCTAACTATGGCTACACCTTC.